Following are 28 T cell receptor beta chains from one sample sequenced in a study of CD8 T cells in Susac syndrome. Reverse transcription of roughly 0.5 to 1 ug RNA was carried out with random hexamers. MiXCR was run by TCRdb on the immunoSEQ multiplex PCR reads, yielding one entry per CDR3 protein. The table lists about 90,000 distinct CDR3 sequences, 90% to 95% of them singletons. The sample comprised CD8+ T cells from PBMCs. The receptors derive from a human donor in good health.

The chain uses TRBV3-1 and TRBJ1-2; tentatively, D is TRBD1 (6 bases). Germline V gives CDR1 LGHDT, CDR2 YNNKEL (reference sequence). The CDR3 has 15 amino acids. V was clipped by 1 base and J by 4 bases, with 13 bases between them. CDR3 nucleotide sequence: TGTGCCAGCAGCCAAGGGTTCGGAGGGGGCTATGGCTACACCTTC. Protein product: CASSQGFGGGYGYTF.

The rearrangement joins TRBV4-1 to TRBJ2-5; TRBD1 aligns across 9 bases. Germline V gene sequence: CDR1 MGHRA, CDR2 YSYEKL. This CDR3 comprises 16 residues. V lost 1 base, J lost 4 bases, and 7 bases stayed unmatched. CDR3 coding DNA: TGCGCCAGCAGCCAAGTCCGACAGGGGGGAGGAGAGACCCAGTACTTC. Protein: CASSQVRQGGGETQYF.

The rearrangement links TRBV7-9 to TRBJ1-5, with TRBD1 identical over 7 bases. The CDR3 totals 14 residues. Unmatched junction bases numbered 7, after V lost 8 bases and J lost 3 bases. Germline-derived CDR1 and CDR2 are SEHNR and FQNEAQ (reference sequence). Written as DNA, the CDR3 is TGTGCCAGCGCCCTAGGGGGCCTCAATCAGCCCCAGCATTTT. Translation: CASALGGLNQPQHF. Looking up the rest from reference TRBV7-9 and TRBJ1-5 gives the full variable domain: DTGVSQNPRHKITKRGQNVTFRCDPISEHNRLYWYRQTLGQGPEFLTYFQNEAQLEKSRLLSDRFSAERPKGSFSTLEIQRTEQGDSAMYLCASALGGLNQPQHFGDGTRLSIL.

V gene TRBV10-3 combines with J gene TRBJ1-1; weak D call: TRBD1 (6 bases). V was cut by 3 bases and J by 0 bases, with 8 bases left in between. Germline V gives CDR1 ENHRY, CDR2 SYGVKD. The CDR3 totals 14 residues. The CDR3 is CAISDAGVNTEAFF. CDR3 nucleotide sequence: TGTGCCATCAGTGACGCAGGGGTGAACACTGAAGCTTTCTTT.

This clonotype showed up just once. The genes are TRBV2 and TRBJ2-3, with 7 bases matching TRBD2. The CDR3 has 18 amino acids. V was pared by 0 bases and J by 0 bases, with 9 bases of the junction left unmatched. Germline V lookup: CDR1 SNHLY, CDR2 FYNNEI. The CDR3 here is CASSEAPYGGGSTDTQYF. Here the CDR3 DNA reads TGTGCCAGCAGTGAAGCACCTTATGGGGGGGGAAGCACAGATACGCAGTATTTT.

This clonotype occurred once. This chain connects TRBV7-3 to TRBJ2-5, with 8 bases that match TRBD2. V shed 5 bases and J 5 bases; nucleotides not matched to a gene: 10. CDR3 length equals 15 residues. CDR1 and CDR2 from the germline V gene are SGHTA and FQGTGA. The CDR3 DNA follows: TGTGCCAGCAGCCCCCGGGGGGGCACTGCGGAGACCCAGTACTTC. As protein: CASSPRGGTAETQYF.

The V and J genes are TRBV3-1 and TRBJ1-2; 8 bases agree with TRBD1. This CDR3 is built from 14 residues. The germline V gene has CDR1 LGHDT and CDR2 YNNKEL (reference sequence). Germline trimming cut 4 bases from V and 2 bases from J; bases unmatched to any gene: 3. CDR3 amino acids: CASSPGQGNYGYTF. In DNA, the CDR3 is TGTGCCAGCAGCCCTGGACAGGGCAACTATGGCTACACCTTC.

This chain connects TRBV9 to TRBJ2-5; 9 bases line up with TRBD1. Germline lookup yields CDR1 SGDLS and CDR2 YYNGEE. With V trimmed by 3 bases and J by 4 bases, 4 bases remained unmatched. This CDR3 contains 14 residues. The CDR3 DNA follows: TGTGCCAGCAGCGCCGGGACAGGGCCAGAGACCCAGTACTTC. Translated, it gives CASSAGTGPETQYF.

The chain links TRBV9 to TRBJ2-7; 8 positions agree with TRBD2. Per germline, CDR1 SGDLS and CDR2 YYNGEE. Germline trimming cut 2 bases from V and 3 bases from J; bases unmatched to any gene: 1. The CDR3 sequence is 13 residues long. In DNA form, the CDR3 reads TGTGCCAGCAGCGTTCGGGGGGGCTACGAGCAGTACTTC. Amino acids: CASSVRGGYEQYF.

The CDR3: CAWSHGEGRINEQYF. CDR3 DNA sequence: TGTGCCTGGAGTCACGGGGAGGGGAGAATTAACGAGCAGTACTTC. V is TRBV30 and J is TRBJ2-7; 7 bases match TRBD2. The V segment lost 2 bases and the J segment 5 bases; nucleotides outside the gene matches: 12. Germline V gene sequence: CDR1 GTSNPN, CDR2 SVGIG (reference sequence). The CDR3 contains 15 residues.

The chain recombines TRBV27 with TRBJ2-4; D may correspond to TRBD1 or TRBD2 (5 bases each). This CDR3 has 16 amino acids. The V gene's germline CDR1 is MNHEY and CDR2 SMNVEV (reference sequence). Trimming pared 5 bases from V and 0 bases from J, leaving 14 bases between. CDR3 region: CASSRGPGSAKNIQYF. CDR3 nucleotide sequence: TGTGCCAGCAGTCGGGGACCCGGGTCAGCCAAAAACATTCAGTACTTC.

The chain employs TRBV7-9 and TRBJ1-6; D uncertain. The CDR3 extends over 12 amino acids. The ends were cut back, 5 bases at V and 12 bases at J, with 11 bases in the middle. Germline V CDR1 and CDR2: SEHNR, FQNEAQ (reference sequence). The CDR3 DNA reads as TGTGCCAGCAGCCCCGACGTCCTACCCCTCCACTTT. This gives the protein CASSPDVLPLHF.

CDR3: CSASTARDEAFF. CDR3 in DNA: TGCAGTGCTTCGACCGCTCGAGATGAAGCTTTCTTT. The chain couples TRBV20-1 to TRBJ1-1; the D is unclear. Germline assignment: CDR1 DFQATT and CDR2 SNEGSKA (reference sequence). Trimming left V 5 bases short and J 7 bases short, with 14 bases between. The CDR3 has 12 residues.

CDR3 coding DNA: TGTGCCAGCAGCCAAGATCCTGGGAGAGGCCTGACCGAGCAGTACTTC. It is translated as CASSQDPGRGLTEQYF. The chain employs TRBV3-1 and TRBJ2-7, with D perhaps matching TRBD2 (5 bases). Germline CDR1 reads LGHDT; CDR2 reads YNNKEL (reference sequence). Trimming removed 0 bases from V and 6 bases from J, with 18 bases in between. This CDR3 region has 16 residues.

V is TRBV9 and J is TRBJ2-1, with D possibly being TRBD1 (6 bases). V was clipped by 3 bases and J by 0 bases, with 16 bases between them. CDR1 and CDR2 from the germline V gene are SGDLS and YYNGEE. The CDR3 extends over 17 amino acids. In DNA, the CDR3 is TGTGCCAGCAGCGCCACAGGGAGCCCAAGCTCCTACAATGAGCAGTTCTTC. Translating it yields CASSATGSPSSYNEQFF.

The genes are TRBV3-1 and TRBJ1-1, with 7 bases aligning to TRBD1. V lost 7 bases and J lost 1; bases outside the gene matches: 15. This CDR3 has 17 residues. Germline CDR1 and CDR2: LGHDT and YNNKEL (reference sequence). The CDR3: CASNPTRGTAENTEAFF. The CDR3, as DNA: TGTGCCAGCAATCCTACCCGCGGGACAGCGGAGAACACTGAAGCTTTCTTT.

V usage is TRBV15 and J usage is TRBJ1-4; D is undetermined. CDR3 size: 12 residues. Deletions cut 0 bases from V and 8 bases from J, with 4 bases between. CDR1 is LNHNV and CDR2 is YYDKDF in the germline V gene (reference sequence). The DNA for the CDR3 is TGTGCCACCAGCAGAGATTGGGAAAAACTGTTTTTT. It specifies CATSRDWEKLFF.

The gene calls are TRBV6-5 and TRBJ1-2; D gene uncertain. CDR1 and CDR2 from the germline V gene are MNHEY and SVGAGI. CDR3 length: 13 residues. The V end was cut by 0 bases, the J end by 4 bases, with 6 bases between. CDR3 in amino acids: CASSYSGFYGYTF. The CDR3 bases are TGTGCCAGCAGTTACTCAGGGTTCTATGGCTACACCTTC.

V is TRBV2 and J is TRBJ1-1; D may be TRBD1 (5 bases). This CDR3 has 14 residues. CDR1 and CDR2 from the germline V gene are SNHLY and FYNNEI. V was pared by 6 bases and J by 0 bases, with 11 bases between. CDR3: CASSVPGLNTEAFF. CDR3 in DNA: TGTGCCAGCAGCGTCCCGGGACTGAACACTGAAGCTTTCTTT.

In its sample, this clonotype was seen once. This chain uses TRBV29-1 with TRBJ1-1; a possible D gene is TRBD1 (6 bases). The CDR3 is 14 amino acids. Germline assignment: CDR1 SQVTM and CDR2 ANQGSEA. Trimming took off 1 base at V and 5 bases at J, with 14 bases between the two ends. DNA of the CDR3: TGCAGCGTTGAAGGGGGCACAGGGTATACTGAAGCTTTCTTT. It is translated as CSVEGGTGYTEAFF.

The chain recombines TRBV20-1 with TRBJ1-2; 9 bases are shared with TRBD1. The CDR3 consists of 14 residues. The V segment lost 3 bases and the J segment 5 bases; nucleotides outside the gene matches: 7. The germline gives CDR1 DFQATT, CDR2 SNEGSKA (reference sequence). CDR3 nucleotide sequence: TGCAGTGCTAGCCCGGGACAGGGCCCGTATGGCTACACCTTC. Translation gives CSASPGQGPYGYTF.

The chain's CDR3 is CASSWGGGAGNTQYF. The DNA of the CDR3 is TGTGCCAGCAGCTGGGGCGGGGGGGCCGGGAATACGCAGTATTTT. This sequence joins TRBV11-2 and TRBJ2-3; 9 bases align to TRBD2. The germline CDR1 and CDR2 sequences are SGHAT and FQNNGV. V trimming: 4 bases; J trimming: 7 bases; junction bases outside the gene matches: 9. This CDR3 contains 15 residues. Using reference TRBV11-2 and TRBJ2-3 for the parts outside the CDR3, the full variable domain is EAGVAQSPRYKIIEKRQSVAFWCNPISGHATLYWYQQILGQGPKLLIQFQNNGVVDDSQLPKDRFSAERLKGVDSTLKIQPAKLEDSAVYLCASSWGGGAGNTQYFGPGTRLTVL.

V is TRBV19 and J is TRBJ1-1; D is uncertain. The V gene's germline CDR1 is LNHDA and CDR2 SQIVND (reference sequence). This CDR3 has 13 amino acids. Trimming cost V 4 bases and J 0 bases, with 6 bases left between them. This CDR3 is CASSNALNTEAFF. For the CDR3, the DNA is TGTGCCAGTAGTAATGCATTGAACACTGAAGCTTTCTTT.

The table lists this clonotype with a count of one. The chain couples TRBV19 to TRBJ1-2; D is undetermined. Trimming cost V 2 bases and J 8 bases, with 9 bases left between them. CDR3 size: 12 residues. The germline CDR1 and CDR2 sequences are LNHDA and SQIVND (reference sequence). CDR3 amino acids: CASSILTSGYTF. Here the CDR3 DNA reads TGTGCCAGTAGTATACTGACGAGCGGCTACACCTTC.

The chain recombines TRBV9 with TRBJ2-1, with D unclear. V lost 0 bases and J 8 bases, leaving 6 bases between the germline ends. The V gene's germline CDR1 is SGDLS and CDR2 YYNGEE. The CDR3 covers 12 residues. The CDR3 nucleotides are TGTGCCAGCAGCGTAGCTCAAGATGAGCAGTTCTTC. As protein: CASSVAQDEQFF.

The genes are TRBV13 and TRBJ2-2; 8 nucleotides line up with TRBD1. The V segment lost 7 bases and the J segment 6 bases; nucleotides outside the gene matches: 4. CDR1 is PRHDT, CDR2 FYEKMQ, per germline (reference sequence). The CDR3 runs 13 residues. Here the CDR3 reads CASKQGVPGELFF. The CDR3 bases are TGTGCCAGCAAACAGGGGGTTCCCGGGGAGCTGTTTTTT.

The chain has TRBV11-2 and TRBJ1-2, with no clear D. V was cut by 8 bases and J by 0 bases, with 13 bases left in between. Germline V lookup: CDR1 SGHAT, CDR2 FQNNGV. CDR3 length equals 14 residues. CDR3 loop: CASLGPTANYGYTF. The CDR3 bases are TGTGCCAGCCTAGGACCCACAGCTAACTATGGCTACACCTTC.

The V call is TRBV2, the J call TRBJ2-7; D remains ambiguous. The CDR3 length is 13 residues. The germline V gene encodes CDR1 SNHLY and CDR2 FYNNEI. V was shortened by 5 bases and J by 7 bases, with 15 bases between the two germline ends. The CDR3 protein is CASSPTWKWEQYF. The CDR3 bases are TGTGCCAGCAGTCCGACGTGGAAATGGGAGCAGTACTTC.